Below are 15 T cell receptor beta chains sequenced from a single sample in a study of cytomegalovirus exposure and HLA in healthy donors. In the PCR, 60 Vbeta and 13 Jbeta primers were used. The repertoire was sequenced with immunoSEQ multiplex PCR; TCRdb's copy has only in-frame clones and lacks some. Altogether about 98,000 clones are present, roughly two thirds being singletons, with the ten largest covering around 2.3%. Input material: PBMCs. These receptors originate from a man between 45 and 60 years old in good health and CMV-seronegative.

The CDR3 region is CASSQVGQPEQYF. CDR3 sequence (DNA): TGTGCCAGCAGCCAAGTCGGACAGCCCGAGCAGTACTTC. The V and J genes are TRBV14 and TRBJ2-7; D may be TRBD1 (6 bases). V lost 1 base, J lost 6 bases, and 10 bases lay in between. Looked up from germline, CDR1 is SGHDN and CDR2 is FVKESK. The CDR3 contains 13 residues.

Remarks on this clone: Other DNA sequences in the same sample also yield this CDR3. This sequence joins TRBV9 and TRBJ1-1, with D possibly matching TRBD1 (5 bases). The germline V gene encodes CDR1 SGDLS and CDR2 YYNGEE. This CDR3 comprises 14 residues. The V end lost 0 bases, the J end lost 5 bases, and 11 bases lay between the germline ends. In DNA, the CDR3 is TGTGCCAGCAGCGTAGGTCCCGGGGGGACTGAAGCTTTCTTT. It specifies CASSVGPGGTEAFF.

In its sample, this clone was seen once. The rearrangement uses TRBV6-6 and TRBJ2-1; 13 bases line up with TRBD2. CDR1 is MNHNY and CDR2 is SVGAGI in the germline V gene (reference sequence). The CDR3 is made up of 15 amino acids. V gave up 5 bases and J gave up 15 bases; unmatched junction bases: 13. CDR3 region: CASSNLGLAGTGGFF. Written as DNA, the CDR3 is TGTGCCAGCAGTAACCTGGGACTAGCGGGAACAGGCGGGTTCTTC.

This clone came up a few times. This chain connects TRBV7-2 to TRBJ2-3; D unclear. Germline V lookup: CDR1 SGHTA, CDR2 FQGNSA. The CDR3 consists of 13 residues. Trimming removed 3 bases from V and 5 bases from J, with 9 bases in between. CDR3 loop: CASSFSGGDTQYF. The CDR3 DNA is TGTGCCAGCAGCTTCTCTGGCGGAGATACGCAGTATTTT.

To note about this clone: This CDR3 is also generated by other DNA sequences in the sample. The chain links TRBV6-5 to TRBJ1-1, with D possibly being TRBD1 (6 bases). Germline CDR1 MNHEY, CDR2 SVGAGI. V was pared by 0 bases and J by 1 base, with 6 bases between. This CDR3 comprises 14 residues. The CDR3 region is CASSYSGGNTEAFF. Here the CDR3 DNA reads TGTGCCAGCAGTTACTCAGGGGGGAACACTGAAGCTTTCTTT.

V gene TRBV10-2 combines with J gene TRBJ2-3; 15 bases align to TRBD2. Germline V gene sequence: CDR1 WSHSY, CDR2 SAAADI. V shed 9 bases and J 5 bases; nucleotides not matched to a gene: 3. The CDR3 loop spans 14 amino acids. CDR3 protein: CASGLAGGIDTQYF. For the CDR3, the DNA is TGCGCCAGTGGACTAGCGGGGGGGATAGATACGCAGTATTTT.

The chain links TRBV5-4 to TRBJ2-3; 7 bases match TRBD2. The ends lost 4 bases at V and 4 bases at J; junction bases unmatched: 9. Germline V gene sequence: CDR1 SGHNT, CDR2 YYREEE (reference sequence). The CDR3 is 15 amino acids. This CDR3 is CASSPKGGLADTQYF. The CDR3 DNA follows: TGTGCCAGCAGCCCCAAGGGAGGGTTGGCAGATACGCAGTATTTT.

DNA for the CDR3: TGTGCCAGCAGCACGGAGAGCTCCTATAATTCACCCCTCCACTTT. Translated, it gives CASSTESSYNSPLHF. The V and J genes are TRBV9 and TRBJ1-6, with no clear D. The CDR3 is 15 amino acids. Trimming removed 4 bases at V and 0 bases at J, with 8 bases between. Per germline, CDR1 SGDLS and CDR2 YYNGEE.

The genes are TRBV7-2 and TRBJ1-5; no clear D. This CDR3 region has 15 residues. CDR1 is SGHTA, CDR2 FQGNSA, per germline. Trimming stripped 1 base from V and 0 bases from J, with 7 bases between. The CDR3 nucleotides read TGTGCCAGCAGCTTAGTGGCAGGTAGCAATCAGCCCCAGCATTTT. Protein sequence: CASSLVAGSNQPQHF.

The chain joins TRBV7-2 to TRBJ1-5, with TRBD1 matching over 8 bases. CDR3 length: 17 amino acids. Germline loops: CDR1 SGHTA, CDR2 FQGNSA. Germline trimming cut 5 bases from V and 3 bases from J; bases unmatched to any gene: 12. The CDR3: CASSPLGDRSLNQPQHF. The DNA of the CDR3 is TGTGCCAGCAGCCCCCTCGGGGACAGGAGCCTCAATCAGCCCCAGCATTTT.

The gene calls are TRBV9 and TRBJ2-6, with 9 bases lining up with TRBD1. This CDR3 region has 20 residues. The V gene end was trimmed by 3 bases and the J gene end by 4 bases; junction bases not matched to a gene: 17. Germline-derived CDR1 and CDR2 are SGDLS and YYNGEE. The CDR3 loop reads CASSGSPGQGPAGGANVLTF. As DNA, the CDR3 is TGTGCCAGCAGCGGAAGTCCGGGACAGGGCCCCGCTGGAGGGGCCAACGTCCTGACTTTC. Combining the CDR3 with reference TRBV9 and TRBJ2-6 gives the whole variable domain DSGVTQTPKHLITATGQRVTLRCSPRSGDLSVYWYQQSLDQGLQFLIQYYNGEERAKGNILERFSAQQFPDLHSELNLSSLELGDSALYFCASSGSPGQGPAGGANVLTFGAGSRLTVL.

This clone has only a few counts. The chain joins TRBV30 to TRBJ1-4; tentatively, D is TRBD1 (6 bases). Looked up from germline, CDR1 is GTSNPN and CDR2 is SVGIG (reference sequence). Trimming pared 4 bases from V and 7 bases from J, leaving 7 bases between. This CDR3 contains 11 residues. The CDR3 region is CAWTQGEKLFF. In DNA, the CDR3 is TGTGCCTGGACACAGGGTGAAAAACTGTTTTTT.

The V and J genes are TRBV7-6 and TRBJ2-7; no firm D call. The CDR3 is 12 amino acids. The germline V gene has CDR1 SGHVS and CDR2 FNYEAQ. Trimming left V 4 bases short and J 5 bases short, with 9 bases between. The CDR3 loop is CASSSESHEQYF. The CDR3 coding sequence is TGTGCCAGCAGCTCCGAGAGTCACGAGCAGTACTTC.

The rearrangement links TRBV7-2 to TRBJ1-2; possible D gene TRBD1, 6 bases. Germline V gives CDR1 SGHTA, CDR2 FQGNSA. Trimming pared 10 bases from V and 0 bases from J, leaving 9 bases between. The CDR3 covers 12 residues. CDR3 residues: CATRGSNYGYTF. CDR3 in DNA: TGTGCCACTAGGGGGTCTAACTATGGCTACACCTTC.

This clone was counted only a few times. This chain connects TRBV18 to TRBJ2-1, with 8 bases matching TRBD1. CDR1 KGHSH and CDR2 LQKENI come from the germline V gene. V was pared by 3 bases and J by 1 base, with 8 bases of the junction left unmatched. The CDR3 covers 17 residues. CDR3 sequence reads: CASSPRGQVESYNEQFF. The CDR3 bases are TGTGCCAGCTCACCCCGGGGACAGGTGGAATCCTACAATGAGCAGTTCTTC.